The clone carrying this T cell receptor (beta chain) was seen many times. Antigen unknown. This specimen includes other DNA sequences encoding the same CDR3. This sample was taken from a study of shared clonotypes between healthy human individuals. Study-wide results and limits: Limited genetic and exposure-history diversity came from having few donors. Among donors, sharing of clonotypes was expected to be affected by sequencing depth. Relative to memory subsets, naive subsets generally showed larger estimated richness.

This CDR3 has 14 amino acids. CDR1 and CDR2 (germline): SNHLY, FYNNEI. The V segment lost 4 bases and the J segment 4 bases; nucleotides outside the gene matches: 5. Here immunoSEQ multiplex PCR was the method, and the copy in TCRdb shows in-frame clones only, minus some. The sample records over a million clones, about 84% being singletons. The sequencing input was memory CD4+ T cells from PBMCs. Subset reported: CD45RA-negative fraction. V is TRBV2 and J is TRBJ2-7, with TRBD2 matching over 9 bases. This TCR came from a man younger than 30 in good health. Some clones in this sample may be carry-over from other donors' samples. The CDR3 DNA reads TGTGCCAGCAGTGGACTAGCGGCGACTTACGAGCAGTACTTC. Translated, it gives CASSGLAATYEQYF. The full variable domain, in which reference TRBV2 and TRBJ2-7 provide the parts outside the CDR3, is EPEVTQTPSHQVTQMGQEVILRCVPISNHLYFYWYRQILGQKVEFLVSFYNNEISEKSEIFDDQFSVERPDGSNFTLKIRSTKLEDSAMYFCASSGLAATYEQYFGPGTRLTVT.